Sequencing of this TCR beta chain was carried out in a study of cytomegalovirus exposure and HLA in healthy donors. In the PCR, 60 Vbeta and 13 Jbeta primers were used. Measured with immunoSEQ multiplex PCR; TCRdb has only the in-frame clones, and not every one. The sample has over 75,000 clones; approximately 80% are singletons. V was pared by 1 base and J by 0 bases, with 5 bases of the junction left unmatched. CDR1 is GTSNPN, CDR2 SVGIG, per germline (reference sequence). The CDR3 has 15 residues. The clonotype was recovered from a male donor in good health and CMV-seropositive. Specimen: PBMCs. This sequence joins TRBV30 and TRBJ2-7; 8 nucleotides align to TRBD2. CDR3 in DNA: TGTGCCTGGAGTGGGCTTAGCGGGGCCTCCTACGAGCAGTACTTC. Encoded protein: CAWSGLSGASYEQYF.